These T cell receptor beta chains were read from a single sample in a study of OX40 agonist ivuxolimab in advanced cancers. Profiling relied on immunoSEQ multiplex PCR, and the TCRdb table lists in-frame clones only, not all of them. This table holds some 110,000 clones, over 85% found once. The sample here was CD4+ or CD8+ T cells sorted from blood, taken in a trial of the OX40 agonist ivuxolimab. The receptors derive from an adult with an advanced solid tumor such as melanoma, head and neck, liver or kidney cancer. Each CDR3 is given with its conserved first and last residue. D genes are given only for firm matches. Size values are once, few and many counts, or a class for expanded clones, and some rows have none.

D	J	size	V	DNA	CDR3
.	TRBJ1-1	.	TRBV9	TGTGCCAGCAGCGTAGTGGGGGACGGGGGCACTGAAGCTTTCTTT	CASSVVGDGGTEAFF
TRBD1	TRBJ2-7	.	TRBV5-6	TGTGCCAGCAGCTCCTACACCGGGACAGGGGTACTCGAGCAGTACTTC	CASSSYTGTGVLEQYF
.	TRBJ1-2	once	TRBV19	TGTGCCAGTAGTATCTCGACGGACTATGGCTACACCTTC	CASSISTDYGYTF
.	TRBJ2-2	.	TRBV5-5	TGTGCCAGCAGCGGCTTCCGGGGTACCGGGGAGCTGTTTTTT	CASSGFRGTGELFF
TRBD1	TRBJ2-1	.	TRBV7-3	TGTGCCAGCAGCTTAGTCGGGACAGGGAAAGGTTTTTCCTACAATGAGCAGTTCTTC	CASSLVGTGKGFSYNEQFF
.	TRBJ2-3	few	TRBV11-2	TGTGCCAGCAGCGTACAGAGACAGACAGATACGCAGTATTTT	CASSVQRQTDTQYF
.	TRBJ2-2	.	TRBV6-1	TGTGCTAGTCACCGGGGCGGGAACACCGGGGAGCTGTTTTTT	CASHRGGNTGELFF
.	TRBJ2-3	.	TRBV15	TGTGCCACCAGCAGAGGAGGGGGGGCCTTAGGAGATACGCAGTATTTT	CATSRGGGALGDTQYF
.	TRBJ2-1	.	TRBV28	TGTGCCAGCAGTCCCCGACTGTACAATGAGCAGTTCTTC	CASSPRLYNEQFF
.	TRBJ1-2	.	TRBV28	TGTGCCAGCAGTTTATCTACCGCCCACTATGGCTACACCTTC	CASSLSTAHYGYTF
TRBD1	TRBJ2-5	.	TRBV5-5	TGTGCCAGCAGCAAGGGACAGGGTCAAGAGACCCAGTACTTC	CASSKGQGQETQYF
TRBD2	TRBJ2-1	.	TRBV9	TGTGCCAGCAGCGGGTCGGGACTAGCGGGCAGGGAGCAGTTCTTC	CASSGSGLAGREQFF
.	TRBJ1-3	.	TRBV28	TGTGCCAGCAGTATTGCCAAATCGGGGGAACGAGACACCATATATTTT	CASSIAKSGERDTIYF
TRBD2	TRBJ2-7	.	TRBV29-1	TGCAGCTTCCGCGGGGGAACCTACGAGCAGTACTTC	CSFRGGTYEQYF
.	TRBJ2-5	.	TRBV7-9	TGTGCCAGCAGCTTCCGACAGTCTGGGGAGACCCAGTACTTC	CASSFRQSGETQYF
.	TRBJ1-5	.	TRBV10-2	TGCGCCAGCAGTGAGCTCACCTATCAGCCCCAGCATTTT	CASSELTYQPQHF
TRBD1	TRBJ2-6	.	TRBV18	TGTGCCAGCTCGCGCACCGGACAGGGTAGGCCTGGGGCCAACGTCCTGACTTTC	CASSRTGQGRPGANVLTF
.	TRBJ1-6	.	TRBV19	TGTGCCAGTAGTATAGAGTCAACATACTCACCCCTCCACTTT	CASSIESTYSPLHF
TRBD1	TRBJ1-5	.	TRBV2	TGTGCCAGCAGACTACAGGGGGTGGTTCATCAGCCCCAGCATTTT	CASRLQGVVHQPQHF
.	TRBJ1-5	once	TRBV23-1	TGCGCCAGCAGTCAATCAGCAGGGGTGGGCAATCAGCCCCAGCATTTT	CASSQSAGVGNQPQHF
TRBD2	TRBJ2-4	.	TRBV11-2	TGTGCCAGCAGCTTAGAGGGTAGCGGGACAAACATTCAGTACTTC	CASSLEGSGTNIQYF
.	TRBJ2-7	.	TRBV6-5	TGTGCCAGCAGTCGACCAGGGACACTCTCCTACGAGCAGTACTTC	CASSRPGTLSYEQYF
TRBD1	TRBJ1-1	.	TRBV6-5	TGTGCCAGCAGTACCGACAGGGTTAACACTGAAGCTTTCTTT	CASSTDRVNTEAFF
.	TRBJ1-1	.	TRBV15	TGTGCCACCAGCAGATCCTCGAGCATGAACACTGAAGCTTTCTTT	CATSRSSSMNTEAFF
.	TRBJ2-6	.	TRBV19	TGTGCCAGTAGTAATCAGGGGCCCGGGGCCAACGTCCTGACTTTC	CASSNQGPGANVLTF
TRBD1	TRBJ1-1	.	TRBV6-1	TGTGCCAGCAGTGCCCCGGGACAGGTGAACACTGAAGCTTTCTTT	CASSAPGQVNTEAFF
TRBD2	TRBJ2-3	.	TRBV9	TGTGCCAGCAGCGTAGCTAGTGGAACCGCGGGGGGGGCGCAGTATTTT	CASSVASGTAGGAQYF
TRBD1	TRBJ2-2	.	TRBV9	TGTGCCAGCAGCGGTCGAAGTTTGGACAGGGGACACACCGGGGAGCTGTTTTTT	CASSGRSLDRGHTGELFF
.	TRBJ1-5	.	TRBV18	TGTGCCAGCTCACCAGGTAGTTTTCAGCCCCAGCATTTT	CASSPGSFQPQHF
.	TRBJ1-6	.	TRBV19	TGTGCCAGTAGTGCCTATAATTCACCCCTCCACTTT	CASSAYNSPLHF
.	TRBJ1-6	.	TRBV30	TGTGCCTGGAGTCGGTCCAGGAGCCTTTATTCACCCCTCCACTTT	CAWSRSRSLYSPLHF